The clone carrying this TCR beta chain was detected ten times or more. Its target is unknown. The data derive from a study of tumor-infiltrating lymphocytes in primary liver carcinoma. Overall study: Aged between 30 and 69 years, the patients were men and women. Stage T1-T3 N0M0 and a size of 4.2 to 10 cm characterized the tumors. General observations from the study: Between tumor regions, pairs overlapped more than tumor-adjacent and tumor-blood pairs did. Top-250-clone fractions were significantly higher in tumors than in blood (p = 0.039).

V gave up 8 bases and J gave up 4 bases; unmatched junction bases: 8. The CDR3 covers 13 residues. From germline, CDR1 is SGHAT and CDR2 FQNNGV. Total RNA (roughly 550 ng) served as template for TCR beta cDNA synthesis primed by a constant-region primer. Three-round nested multiplex PCR performed with slightly modified ARM-PCR produced the TCR beta libraries. With TRBV1-TRBV30 forward primers and a C-beta reverse primer, the first two PCR rounds were run for approximately 10 cycles each. TCRdb ran MiXCR on the multiplex PCR reads and lists one entry per CDR3 protein. The data show hundreds of thousands of distinct CDR3 sequences, about 50% seen once. Germline DNA was extracted too, while blood RNA derived from unsorted whole blood.

The chain couples TRBV11-2 to TRBJ2-7; TRBD2 matches 7 bases. The sample consisted of peripheral blood. This sequence originates from a woman under 40 with primary liver carcinoma and hepatitis B virus infection. The CDR3 DNA reads TGTGCCAGCGTCCTGTCTAGCGGATACGAGCAGTACTTC. Protein sequence: CASVLSSGYEQYF.